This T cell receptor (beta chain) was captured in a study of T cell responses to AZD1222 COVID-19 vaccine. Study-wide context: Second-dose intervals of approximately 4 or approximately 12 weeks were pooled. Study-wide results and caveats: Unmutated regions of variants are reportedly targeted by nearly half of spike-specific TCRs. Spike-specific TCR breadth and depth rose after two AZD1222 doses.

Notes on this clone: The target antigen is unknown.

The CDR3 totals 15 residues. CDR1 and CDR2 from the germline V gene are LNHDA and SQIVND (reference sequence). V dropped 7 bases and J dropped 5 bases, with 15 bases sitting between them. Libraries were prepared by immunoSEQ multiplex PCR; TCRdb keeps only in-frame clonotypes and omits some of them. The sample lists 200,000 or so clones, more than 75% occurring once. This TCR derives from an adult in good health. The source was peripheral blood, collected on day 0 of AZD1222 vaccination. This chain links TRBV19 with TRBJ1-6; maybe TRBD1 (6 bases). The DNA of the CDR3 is TGTGCCAGTACCATCAGACAGGCGGATAATTCACCCCTCCACTTT. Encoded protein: CASTIRQADNSPLHF.